Below are 4 T cell receptor beta chains sequenced from a single sample in a study of OX40 agonist ivuxolimab in advanced cancers. TCRdb keeps only in-frame clones here, not all; method: immunoSEQ multiplex PCR. Here the sample spans 80,000 to 95,000 clones, roughly 93% being singletons. Sequences were derived from CD4+ or CD8+ T cells sorted from blood, sampled in a trial of the OX40 agonist ivuxolimab. The receptors were sampled from an adult with an advanced solid tumor such as melanoma, head and neck, liver or kidney cancer.

The rearrangement links TRBV7-9 to TRBJ2-4; 8 bases are shared with TRBD1. V trimming: 1 base; J trimming: 4 bases; junction bases outside the gene matches: 6. Germline V gives CDR1 SEHNR, CDR2 FQNEAQ (reference sequence). The CDR3 is made up of 16 amino acids. In DNA form, the CDR3 reads TGTGCCAGCAGCTTAGAGGTTAGACAGGGGAAAAACATTCAGTACTTC. It yields the protein CASSLEVRQGKNIQYF.

In its sample, this clone was seen a few times. This chain connects TRBV5-4 to TRBJ2-7; 7 nucleotides align to TRBD1. The CDR3 covers 15 residues. The ends lost 2 bases at V and 5 bases at J; junction bases unmatched: 10. Germline V gives CDR1 SGHNT, CDR2 YYREEE (reference sequence). This CDR3 reads CASSLPETGNDEQYF. DNA for the CDR3: TGTGCCAGCAGCTTACCCGAGACAGGGAACGACGAGCAGTACTTC.

This clone was detected once. The chain carries TRBV7-2 and TRBJ1-1; 10 bases are a match to TRBD1. This CDR3 has 14 amino acids. Per germline, CDR1 SGHTA and CDR2 FQGNSA. Germline trimming cut 3 bases from V and 11 bases from J; bases unmatched to any gene: 9. CDR3 amino acids: CASSLTGGAEKAFF. CDR3 bases: TGTGCCAGCAGCTTGACAGGGGGCGCAGAGAAGGCTTTCTTT.

This chain uses TRBV28 with TRBJ2-2; 9 bases align to TRBD1. CDR1 MDHEN and CDR2 SYDVKM come from the germline V gene. V dropped 5 bases and J dropped 7; count of bases not matched to a gene: 14. There are 17 residues in the CDR3. The DNA for the CDR3 is TGTGCCAGCAGTCTAGAATTAACAGGGGGCGCGGGCGGGGAGCTGTTTTTT. This codes for CASSLELTGGAGGELFF.